This entry concerns a single T cell receptor beta chain. Its antigen remains unidentified. The primer mix had 60 Vbeta and 13 Jbeta primers. The method was immunoSEQ multiplex PCR; TCRdb's version includes in-frame clones alone and lacks a portion of them. The table for this sample gives roughly 110,000 clones. This sample was included in a study of cytomegalovirus exposure and HLA in healthy donors. Study in general: Earlier sequencing of 150 million to 200 million T cells yielded 100 million to 120 million unique TCR beta sequences.

V was shortened by 0 bases and J by 4 bases, with 7 bases between the two germline ends. Germline V gene data show CDR1 as LNHDA and CDR2 as SQIVND (reference sequence). CDR3 length equals 14 residues. Study conclusions and caveats: In a later analysis, DRB1 alleles had the most associated TCRs; HLA-C alleles the fewest. It was assumed in the presence/absence analyses that sequencing depth was roughly uniform across donors.

Sample: PBMCs. The TCR comes from a man aged 30-40 years in good health and CMV-seronegative. The rearrangement links TRBV19 to TRBJ1-5, with D maybe TRBD1 (6 bases). The CDR3 DNA sequence: TGTGCCAGTAGTATAGATCAGGGGAATCAGCCCCAGCATTTT. This codes for CASSIDQGNQPQHF.